Sequencing of this T cell receptor beta chain was carried out in a study of shared clonotypes between healthy human individuals (dated by TCRdb to 2020 to 2022). Study-wide context: The cohort comprised two women and a few men aged 18 to 49 years. To estimate repertoire size and how much clonotypes are shared between individuals, the study performed deep sequencing of blood TCR repertoires from a few healthy adults. Each donor's leukapheresis produced roughly between roughly 0.9 and 8.9 billion PBMCs. Libraries were prepared and TCR repertoires were sequenced by different laboratories using diverse techniques, in order to increase sequencing depth and limit assay-specific biases. For each donor, CD4 naive and CD4 memory were each run on three plates, CD8 naive on two plates, and CD8 memory on one plate. Broader findings and caveats from the paper: Because the study included a small number of donors, the genetic and exposure-history diversity represented was limited. Sampling was restricted to blood, and TCR repertoires in tissues likely differ from the TCR repertoires found in blood. Larger estimated clonotype richness was generally found for naive subsets than for memory subsets. Incomplete sequencing was indicated by rarefaction of sorted-subset datasets, despite the large sequencing depth. Approximately 4.8% of naive CD4, more than 3% of naive CD8, 2.3% of memory CD4, and about 0.4% of memory CD8 clonotypes were shared across a few donors. Based on pairwise subsampling, the degree of clonotype sharing among donors was expected to be affected by sequencing depth. Compared with non-shared clonotypes, clonotypes shared by all four sorted-subset donors had higher generation probabilities.

Donors were healthy HIV-negative adults with no recently reported acute infections or vaccinations. All donors were Caucasian adults living in Nashville, Tennessee, USA. CD4+ T cells were enriched by magnetic negative selection; naive cells were then positively selected on CD45RA, and the negative fraction formed the memory subset. Blood was obtained by leukapheresis, after which PBMCs were separated by Ficoll-Histopaque density gradient centrifugation and cryopreserved in liquid nitrogen vapor phase. Purity and quantity of every magnetically sorted T cell population were checked by analytical flow cytometry. Genomic DNA was isolated from every sorted fraction and measured by UV absorbance on a Nanodrop 2000c. This clone showed up just once. Its recognized antigen is unknown. No base-level quality is on record; no much larger clone is a single base apart. CDR1 SGHRS and CDR2 YFSETQ are derived from the germline V gene. The CDR3, from cysteine to phenylalanine, totals 15 residues. Kept here is only the CDR3 DNA, which spans 45 bases and is read in frame from base 1. The V end loses 3 bases and the J end loses 0 bases, and a stretch of 10 bases separates them.

TCR CDR3 regions were amplified from genomic DNA by multiplex PCR using the deep immunoSEQ assay. Extracted genomic DNA from each cell subset was distributed evenly across all wells of several immunoSEQ 96-well plates, and each plate was treated as a replicate. For sorted subsets, around 200 ng genomic DNA, equal to about 30,000 T cell genomes, was loaded into each replicate PCR. The purified libraries were quantified using a Qubit 3.0 fluorometer, sized with a Bioanalyzer 2100, and then quantified again using the KAPA Library Quantification kit. Every immunoSEQ 96-well plate was sequenced on a dedicated single-read 150-cycle Illumina NextSeq 550 flow cell. As for the authors' bioinformatics: Because the immunoSEQ output held only junctional sequences and lacked quality scores, the filtering could not match the filtering applied to full-length reads. To assign V/J genes and CDR3, sequences were annotated using PyIR, a Python wrapper for IgBLAST v1.9, with IMGT germline references. Any read was removed if the V/J assignment was weak (E-value above 1e-6), the CDR3 was missing, or the read contained stop codons, out-of-frame junctions, or ambiguous translated residues. V3J clonotypes were defined as sequences sharing the same inferred V gene, J gene, and CDR3 amino acid sequence. To compute the percentage overlap between repertoires, the number of shared unique clonotypes was divided by the size of the smaller repertoire. Repertoire richness was assessed with RTK rarefaction, the Chao1 estimator, and Recon v2.1 estimates of unobserved clonotypes. OLGA was used to compute generation probabilities for all TCRbeta clonotypes that the gDNA method yielded from a handful of donors. The table comes from immuneACCESS by way of TCRdb, which keeps in-frame sequences with V and J called. Part of the clones is missing from these tables; in studies checked, under half for an unresolved V gene and the rest for unknown reasons. From that table come the V and J calls and clone size; the DNA was used to work out D and trimming. Present in this sample are 2 million to 2.5 million clones, under 97% of which were seen just once. Roughly 0.13% of the sample is held by the ten biggest clonotypes.

The TCR originated in a man between 18 and 35 years old in good health. The sequenced sample consisted of naive CD4+ T cells sorted from blood. The sample's cell subset or site, from its label and the paper: CD45RA+ positively selected. The chain was built from TRBV5-1 and TRBJ2-4; the D gene is unclear. In nucleotide form, the sequence is TGCGCCAGCAGCTATACCGGCTTAGCCAAAAACATTCAGTACTTC. Its protein reads: CASSYTGLAKNIQYF.